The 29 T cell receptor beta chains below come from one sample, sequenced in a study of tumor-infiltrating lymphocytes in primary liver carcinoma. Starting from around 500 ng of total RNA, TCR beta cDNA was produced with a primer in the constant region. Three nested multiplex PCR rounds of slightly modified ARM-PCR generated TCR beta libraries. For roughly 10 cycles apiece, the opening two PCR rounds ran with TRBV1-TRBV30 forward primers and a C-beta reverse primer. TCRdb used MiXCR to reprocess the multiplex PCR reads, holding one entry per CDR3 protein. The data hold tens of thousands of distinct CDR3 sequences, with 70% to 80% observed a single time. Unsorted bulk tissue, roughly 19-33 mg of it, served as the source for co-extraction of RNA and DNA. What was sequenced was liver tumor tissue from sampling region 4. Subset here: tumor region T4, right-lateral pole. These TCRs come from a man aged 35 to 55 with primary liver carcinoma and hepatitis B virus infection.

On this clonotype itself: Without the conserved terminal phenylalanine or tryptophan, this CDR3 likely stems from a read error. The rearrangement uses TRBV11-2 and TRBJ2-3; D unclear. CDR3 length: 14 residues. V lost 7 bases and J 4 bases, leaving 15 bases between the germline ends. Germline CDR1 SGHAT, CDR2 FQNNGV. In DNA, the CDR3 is TGTGCCAGCATCCCCCCAGGCCGGGCAGATACGCAGTATTTG. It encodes CASIPPGRADTQYL.

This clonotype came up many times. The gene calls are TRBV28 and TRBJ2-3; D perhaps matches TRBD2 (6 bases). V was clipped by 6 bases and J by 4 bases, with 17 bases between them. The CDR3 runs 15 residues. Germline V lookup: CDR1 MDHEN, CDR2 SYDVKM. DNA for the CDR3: TGTGCCAGCAGCAACGGAGGGCCGGTCGCAGATACGCAGTATTTT. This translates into CASSNGGPVADTQYF. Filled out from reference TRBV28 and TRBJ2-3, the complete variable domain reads DVKVTQSSRYLVKRTGEKVFLECVQDMDHENMFWYRQDPGLGLRLIYFSYDVKMKEKGDIPEGYSVSREKKERFSLILESASTNQTSMYLCASSNGGPVADTQYFGPGTRLTVL.

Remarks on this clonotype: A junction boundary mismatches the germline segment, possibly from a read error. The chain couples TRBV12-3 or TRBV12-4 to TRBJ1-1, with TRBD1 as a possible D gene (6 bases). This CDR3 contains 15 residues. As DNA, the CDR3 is TGTACCAGCAGTAGACCGGGACAAGGGAACACTGTAGCTTTCTTT. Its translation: CTSSRPGQGNTVAFF.

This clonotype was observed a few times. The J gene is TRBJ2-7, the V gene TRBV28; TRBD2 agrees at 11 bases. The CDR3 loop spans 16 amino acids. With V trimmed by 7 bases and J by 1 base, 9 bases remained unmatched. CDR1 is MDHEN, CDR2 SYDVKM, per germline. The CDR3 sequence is CASTPFGTSGSYEQYF. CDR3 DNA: TGTGCCAGCACCCCCTTTGGGACTAGCGGTTCCTACGAGCAGTACTTC.

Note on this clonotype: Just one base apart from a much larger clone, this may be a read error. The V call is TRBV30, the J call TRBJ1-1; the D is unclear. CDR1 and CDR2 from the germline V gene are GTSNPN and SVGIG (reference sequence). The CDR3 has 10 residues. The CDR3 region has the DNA TGTGCCTGGAGTGATGCTGAAACTTTCTTT. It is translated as CAWSDAETFF.

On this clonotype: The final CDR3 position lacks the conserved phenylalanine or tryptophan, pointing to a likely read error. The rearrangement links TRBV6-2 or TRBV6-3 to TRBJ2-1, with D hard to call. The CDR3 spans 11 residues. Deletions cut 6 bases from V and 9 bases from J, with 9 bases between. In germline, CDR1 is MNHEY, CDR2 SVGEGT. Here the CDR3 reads CASSYHIEQFS. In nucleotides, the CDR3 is TGTGCCAGCAGCTACCACATTGAGCAGTTCTCC.

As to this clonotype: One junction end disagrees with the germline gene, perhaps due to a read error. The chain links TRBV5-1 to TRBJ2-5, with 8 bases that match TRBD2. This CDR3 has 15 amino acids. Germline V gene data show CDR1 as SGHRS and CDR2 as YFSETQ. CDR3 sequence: CASSGLADYQEIQYF. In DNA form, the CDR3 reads TGCGCCAGCTCCGGACTAGCTGATTACCAAGAGATCCAGTATTTC.

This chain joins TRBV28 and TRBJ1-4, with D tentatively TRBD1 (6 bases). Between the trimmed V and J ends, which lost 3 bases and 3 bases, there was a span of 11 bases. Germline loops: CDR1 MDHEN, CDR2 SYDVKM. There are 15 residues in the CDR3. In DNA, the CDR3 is TGTGCCAGCAGTTTGGGACAAGCCCCTAATGAAAAACTGTTTTTT. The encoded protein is CASSLGQAPNEKLFF.

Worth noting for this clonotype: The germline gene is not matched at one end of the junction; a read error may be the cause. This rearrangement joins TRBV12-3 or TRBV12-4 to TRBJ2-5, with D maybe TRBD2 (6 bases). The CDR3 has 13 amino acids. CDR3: CASSRGGIETEYF. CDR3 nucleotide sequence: TGTGCCAGCAGCCGAGGCGGGATAGAGACCGAGTACTTC.

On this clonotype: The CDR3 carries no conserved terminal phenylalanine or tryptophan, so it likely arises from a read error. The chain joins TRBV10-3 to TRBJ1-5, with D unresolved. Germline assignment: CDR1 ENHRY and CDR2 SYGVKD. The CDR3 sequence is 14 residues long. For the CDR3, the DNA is TGTGCTATCAGTGAGTGGGGAGCGAATCAGTCCCAGCATCTT. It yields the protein CAISEWGANQSQHL.

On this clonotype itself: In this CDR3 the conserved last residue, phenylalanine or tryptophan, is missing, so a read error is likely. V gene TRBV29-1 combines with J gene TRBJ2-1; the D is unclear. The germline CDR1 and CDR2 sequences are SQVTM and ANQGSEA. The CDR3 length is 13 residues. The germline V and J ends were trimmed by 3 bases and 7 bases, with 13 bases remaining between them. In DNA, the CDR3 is TGCAGCGTTGACCGTAGACAAGGGAATGAGCAGTTCTCC. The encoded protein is CSVDRRQGNEQFS.

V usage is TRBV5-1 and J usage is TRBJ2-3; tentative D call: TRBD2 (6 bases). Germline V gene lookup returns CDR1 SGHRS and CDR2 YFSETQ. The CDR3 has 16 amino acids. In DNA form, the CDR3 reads TGCTCTAGTAGCTCCTTAGCGGAGTTTAGCACAGATACGCAGTATTTT. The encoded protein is CSSSSLAEFSTDTQYF.

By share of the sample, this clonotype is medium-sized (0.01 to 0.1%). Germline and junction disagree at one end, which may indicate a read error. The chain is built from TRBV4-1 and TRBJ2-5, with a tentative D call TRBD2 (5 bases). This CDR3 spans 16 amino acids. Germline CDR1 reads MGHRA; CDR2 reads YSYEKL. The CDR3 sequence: CASSQDWGAHQETQCF. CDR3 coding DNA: TGCGCCAGCAGCCAAGATTGGGGAGCTCACCAAGAGACCCAGTGCTTC.

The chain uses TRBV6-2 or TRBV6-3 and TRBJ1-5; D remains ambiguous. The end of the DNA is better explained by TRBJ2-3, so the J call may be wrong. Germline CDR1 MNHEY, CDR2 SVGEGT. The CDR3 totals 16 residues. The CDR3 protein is CASSYTGRGNNQPQYF. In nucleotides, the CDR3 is TGTGCCAGCAGTTACACTGGCCGTGGGAACAATCAGCCCCAGTATTTT.

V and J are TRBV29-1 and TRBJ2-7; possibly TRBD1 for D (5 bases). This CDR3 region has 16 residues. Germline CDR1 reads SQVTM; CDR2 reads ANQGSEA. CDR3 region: CCAMTSGAGTLYEQYF. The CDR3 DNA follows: TGCTGCGCCATGACATCTGGGGCCGGCACTCTCTACGAGCAGTACTTC.

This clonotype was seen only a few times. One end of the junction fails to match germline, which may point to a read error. In nucleotides, the CDR3 is TGTGCCAGCAGTTATTCCGCGTGGGGGCCCGATCGGAGCTCCTACAATGAGCGGTTCTTC. Translated, it gives CASSYSAWGPDRSSYNERFF. The chain carries TRBV6-9 and TRBJ2-1, with a tentative D call TRBD1 (6 bases). The length of the CDR3 is 20 residues. CDR1 is MNHGY and CDR2 is SVAAGI in the germline V gene.

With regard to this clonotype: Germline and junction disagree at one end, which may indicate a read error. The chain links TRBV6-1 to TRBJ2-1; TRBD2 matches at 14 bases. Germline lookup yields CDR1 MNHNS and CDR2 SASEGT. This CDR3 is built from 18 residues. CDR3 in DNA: TGTGTCAGCAGAGGTACGGGACTAGCGGGAGCAGGATACAATGAGCAGCTCTTC. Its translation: CVSRGTGLAGAGYNEQLF.

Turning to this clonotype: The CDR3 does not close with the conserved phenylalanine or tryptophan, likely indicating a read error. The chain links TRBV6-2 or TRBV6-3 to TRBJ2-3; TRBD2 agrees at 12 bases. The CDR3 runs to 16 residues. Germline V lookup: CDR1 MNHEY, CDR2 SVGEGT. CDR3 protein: CASSYLAGGSTDTQYY. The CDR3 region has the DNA TGTGCCAGCAGTTACCTAGCGGGAGGGTCGACAGATACACAGTATTAT.

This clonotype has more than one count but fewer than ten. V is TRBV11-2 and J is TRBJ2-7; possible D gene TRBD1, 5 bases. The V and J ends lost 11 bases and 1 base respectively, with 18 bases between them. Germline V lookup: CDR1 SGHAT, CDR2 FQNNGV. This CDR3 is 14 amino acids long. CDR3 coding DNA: TGTGCCGGCGGCTCTAACAGGAATTCCTACGAGCAGTACTTC. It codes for CAGGSNRNSYEQYF.

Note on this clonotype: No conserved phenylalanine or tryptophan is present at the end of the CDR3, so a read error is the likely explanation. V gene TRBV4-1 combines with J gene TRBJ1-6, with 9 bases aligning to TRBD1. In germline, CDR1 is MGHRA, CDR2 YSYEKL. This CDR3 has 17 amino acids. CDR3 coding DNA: TGCGCCAGCAACCAAGATCGGGGACAGGGTCGGAATTCACCCCTCCACCTT. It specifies CASNQDRGQGRNSPLHL.

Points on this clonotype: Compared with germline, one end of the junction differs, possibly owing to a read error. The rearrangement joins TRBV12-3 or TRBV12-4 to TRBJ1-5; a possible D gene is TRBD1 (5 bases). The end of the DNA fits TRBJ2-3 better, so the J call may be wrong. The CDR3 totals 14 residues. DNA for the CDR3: TGTACCAGCAGTTTCAGGGCGTCGGAACAGCCCCAGTATTTT. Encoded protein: CTSSFRASEQPQYF.

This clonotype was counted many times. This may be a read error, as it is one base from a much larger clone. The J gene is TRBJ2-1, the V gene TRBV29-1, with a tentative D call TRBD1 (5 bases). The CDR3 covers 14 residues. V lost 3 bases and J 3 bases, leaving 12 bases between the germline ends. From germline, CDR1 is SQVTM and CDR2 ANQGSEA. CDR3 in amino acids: CSVDQGENYNEQFF. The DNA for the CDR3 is TGCAGCGTTGATCAGGGCGAGAACTACAATGAGCAGTTCTTC.

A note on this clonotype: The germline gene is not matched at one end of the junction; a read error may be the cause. CDR3 DNA sequence: TGTACCAGCAGTTCAGGAGGCAGATATACGCAGTATTTT. Translation: CTSSSGGRYTQYF. The chain joins TRBV28 to TRBJ2-3, with D possibly matching TRBD2 (5 bases). CDR1 and CDR2 from the germline V gene are MDHEN and SYDVKM. The CDR3 spans 13 residues.

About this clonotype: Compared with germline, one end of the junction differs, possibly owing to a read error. The CDR3 region has the DNA TGTGCCACAAGTGATACCCCGGGCCAGGGGCAGTTCTTC. It encodes CATSDTPGQGQFF. The J gene is TRBJ2-1, the V gene TRBV24-1, with D possibly matching TRBD1 (5 bases). In germline, CDR1 is KGHDR, CDR2 SFDVKD. CDR3 size: 13 residues.

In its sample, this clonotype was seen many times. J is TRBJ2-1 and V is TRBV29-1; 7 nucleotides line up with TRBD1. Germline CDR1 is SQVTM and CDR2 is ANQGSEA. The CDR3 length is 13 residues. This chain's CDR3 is CRVMCPGQDEQFF. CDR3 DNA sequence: TGCAGGGTCATGTGCCCTGGACAGGATGAGCAGTTCTTC.

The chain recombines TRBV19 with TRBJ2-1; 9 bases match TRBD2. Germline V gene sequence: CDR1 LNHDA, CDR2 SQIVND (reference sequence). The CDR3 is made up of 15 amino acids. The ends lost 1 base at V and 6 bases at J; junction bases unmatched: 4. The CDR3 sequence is CASSIVSGGLNEQFF. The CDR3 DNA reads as TGTGCCAGTAGTATAGTTAGCGGGGGCCTCAATGAGCAGTTCTTC.

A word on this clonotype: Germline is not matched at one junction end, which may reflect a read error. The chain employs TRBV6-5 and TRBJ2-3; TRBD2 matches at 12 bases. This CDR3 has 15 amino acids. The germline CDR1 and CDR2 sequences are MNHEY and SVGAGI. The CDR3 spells CTSNPGLAGTDTRYF. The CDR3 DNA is TGTACCAGCAACCCAGGACTAGCGGGAACCGATACGCGGTATTTT.

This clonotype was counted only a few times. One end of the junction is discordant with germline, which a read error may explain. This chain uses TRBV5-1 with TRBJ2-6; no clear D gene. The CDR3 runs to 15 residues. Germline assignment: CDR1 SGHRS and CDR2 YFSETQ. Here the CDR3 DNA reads TGCGCCAGCAGTTTGGAAAGCTCTGGGGTCAACCTCCTGACTTTC. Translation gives CASSLESSGVNLLTF.

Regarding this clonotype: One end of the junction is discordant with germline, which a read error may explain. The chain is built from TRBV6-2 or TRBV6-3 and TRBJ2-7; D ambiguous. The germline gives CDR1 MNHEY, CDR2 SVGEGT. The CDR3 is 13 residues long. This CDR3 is CDSSYEVPHEQYF. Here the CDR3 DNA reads TGTGACAGCAGTTACGAGGTACCCCACGAACAGTACTTC.